This TCR beta chain came from a study of B cell selection in AIRE deficiency. Study-wide points: Around 31% of healthy-donor shared Treg TCRbeta sequences appeared in patient Tconv cells. Healthy donors alone shared 31.6% of approximately 3,500 Treg sequences; patients alone approximately 9.4%. In TCRBV usage, CDR3 length and diversity, patient Tconv and Treg cells matched healthy donors.

The sorted conventional CD4 T cells were gated as CD4+CD127+. Source study methods: Pooled conventional T cells gave 100,000 to 120,000 patient and some 150,000 donor TCRbeta sequences. The method was immunoSEQ multiplex PCR; TCRdb's version includes in-frame clones alone and lacks a portion of them. From that table come the V and J calls and clone size; the DNA was used to work out D and trimming. Of about 25,000 clones in the sample, 95% to 96% were seen once. Comments on this clone: Its antigen remains unidentified.

The V and J ends lost 3 bases and 2 bases respectively, with 8 bases between them. The germline gives CDR1 KGHSH, CDR2 LQKENI. The CDR3 runs to 14 residues. V is TRBV18 and J is TRBJ1-5; D unresolved. The material sequenced was CD4+CD127+ conventional T cells sorted from PBMCs. The sequence was collected from a human donor in good health. CDR3: CASSPAVRNQPQHF. CDR3 sequence (DNA): TGTGCCAGCTCACCGGCAGTACGCAATCAGCCCCAGCATTTT.